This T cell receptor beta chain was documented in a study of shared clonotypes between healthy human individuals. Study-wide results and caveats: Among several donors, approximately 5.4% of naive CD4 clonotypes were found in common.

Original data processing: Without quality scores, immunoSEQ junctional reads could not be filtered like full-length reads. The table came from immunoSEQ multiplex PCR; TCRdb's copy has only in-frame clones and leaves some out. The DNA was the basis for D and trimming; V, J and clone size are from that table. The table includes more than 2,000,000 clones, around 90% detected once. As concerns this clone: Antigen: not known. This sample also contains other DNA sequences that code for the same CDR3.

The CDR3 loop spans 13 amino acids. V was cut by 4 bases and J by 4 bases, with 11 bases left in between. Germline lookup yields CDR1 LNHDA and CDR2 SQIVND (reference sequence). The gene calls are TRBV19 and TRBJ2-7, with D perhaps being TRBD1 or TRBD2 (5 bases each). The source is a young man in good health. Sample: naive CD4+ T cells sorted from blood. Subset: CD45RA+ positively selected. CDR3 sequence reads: CASSTGTPYEQYF. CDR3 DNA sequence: TGTGCCAGTAGTACCGGGACCCCATACGAGCAGTACTTC.